This TCR beta chain is drawn from a study of cytomegalovirus exposure and HLA in healthy donors. On this clone: Its antigen is unidentified.

General study findings and limits: Through in vitro validation, a few CMV-associated chains were shown to be specific for CMV antigens. Reportedly, cytomegalovirus status was diagnosed with high sensitivity and specificity.

Researchers ran the PCR with 60 Vbeta and 13 Jbeta primers. Per the original data handling: There were about 80 million unique TCR beta chains by a later count, and about 12 million of them were shared. Only in-frame clones appear in the TCRdb table, and some are missing; sequencing was by immunoSEQ multiplex PCR. Clone size and the V and J calls come from that table; the DNA yielded D and trimming. Of around 130,000 clones listed, around 80% are singletons. Sequenced sample: PBMCs. This clonotype originated in a man aged 25 to 45 in good health and CMV-seronegative.

Here the CDR3 reads CASSPLGYNEQFF. CDR3 in DNA: TGTGCCAGCAGTCCCCTCGGTTACAATGAGCAGTTCTTC. This chain links TRBV7-9 with TRBJ2-1, with unresolved D. CDR3 size: 13 residues. The V gene lost 6 bases and the J gene lost 4 bases, with 10 bases spanning the gap. Germline-derived CDR1 and CDR2 are SEHNR and FQNEAQ (reference sequence).